This TCR beta chain was retrieved from a study of blood T cell repertoires in COVID-19 (dated by TCRdb to about 2020). About the investigation overall: Samples covering the acute and convalescent phases of COVID-19 were provided by collaborators in the United States, Italy and Spain. The prospective study material was composed of cDNA or gDNA derived from T cells, B-cell-depleted T cells, or PBMCs. Deeply sampled blood TCRbeta repertoires from subjects exposed to, actively infected with, or recovered from COVID-19 were included in the dataset. A freely available public database, intended as a resource for researchers studying the immune response to SARS-CoV-2, is where the repertoires were released. Samples came from the ongoing ImmuneRACE study (first 160 participants) plus 1,254 subjects from 6 global collaborators. A de-identified subject ID, COVID-19 status, age in years and sex were almost always included in the sample metadata. HLA class I and class II types, where available, came from metadata supplied by the sample provider rather than from assay-based typing.

Whole blood was collected in K2EDTA tubes by collaborating institutions according to the institutions' own protocols. For TCRbeta analysis, collaborators shipped samples in one of three forms: frozen whole blood, isolated PBMCs, or DNA extracted from either of those sample types. Details on this clone: Its antigen remains unidentified. No base quality information exists; no much larger clone differs at one position.

Paper-wide results and their limitations: How much clinical and demographic metadata was included differed by source and by participant, and the metadata was provided uncurated.

CDR1 is given as SGHRS and CDR2 as YFSETQ, both from the germline V gene. V drops 4 bases and J drops 2 bases, leaving 11 bases in between. The CDR3 numbers 14 residues from cysteine through phenylalanine. The retained sequence is limited to the CDR3, 42 bases, with the frame set at the first base. The immunoSEQ Assay, a bias-controlled multiplex PCR, was used to amplify TCRbeta CDR3 regions from genomic DNA. In the original analysis: Within the assay, amplification of reference gene primers was used to estimate how many nucleated cells each sample contained. To quantify the absolute abundance of each unique TCRbeta CDR3 rearrangement, sequence reads were collapsed and filtered. For each sample, productive Simpson clonality was calculated as the square root of Simpson's diversity index over productive rearrangements. TCRdb holds this immuneACCESS table with in-frame rearrangements only. Some clones are missing; in checked studies, unresolved V genes explain under half, and the rest has no known cause. Clone size and V and J calls were adopted from that table, with D and trimming inferred from the DNA. This sample is represented by about 200,000 clones; approximately 86% of them were singletons. 3% of the sample comes from the top ten.

This receptor was taken from a man in his sixties with acute or convalescent COVID-19. The sequencing sample was made of peripheral blood. The sequence is built from TRBV5-1 and TRBJ2-3; a confident D gene designation cannot be given. The CDR3 region reads CASSPDGPTDTQYF. The base sequence is TGCGCCAGCAGCCCCGATGGGCCCACAGATACGCAGTATTTT.